This T cell receptor beta chain was identified in a study of early T cells in non-severe SARS-CoV-2 infection. CDR1 SQVTM and CDR2 ANQGSEA come from the germline V gene. CDR3 length: 12 amino acids. V lost 7 bases and J lost 6; bases outside the gene matches: 5. This clonotype has just a few counts. Via MiXCR, TCRdb re-called the 5' RACE reads, giving one row per CDR3 protein. The table lists approximately 120,000 distinct CDR3 sequences, about 15% of them singletons. The V call is TRBV29-1, the J call TRBJ1-2; 10 bases agree with TRBD1. The clonotype was recovered from an adult who was a healthcare worker with PCR-confirmed SARS-CoV-2 infection or an uninfected control (not recorded which). Sequenced input: whole blood. CDR3 DNA: TGCAGCGCTAAGACAGGGGGCGATGGCTACACCTTC. The encoded protein is CSAKTGGDGYTF. Together with reference TRBV29-1 and TRBJ1-2, the CDR3 gives the full variable domain: SAVISQKPSRDICQRGTSLTIQCQVDSQVTMMFWYRQQPGQSLTLIATANQGSEATYESGFVIDKFPISRPNLTFSTLTVSNMSPEDSSIYLCSAKTGGDGYTFGSGTRLTVV.